Below, 31 T cell receptor beta chains from the same sample are listed, as sequenced in a study of T cell responses to AZD1222 COVID-19 vaccine. This table comes from immunoSEQ multiplex PCR, and its TCRdb copy is limited to in-frame clones, with some not included. The sample includes some 140,000 clones, over 80% of them seen just once. Sequenced material: peripheral blood, taken 28 days after the second AZD1222 dose. The receptors here all came from an adult who received the AZD1222 COVID-19 vaccine.

CDR3 nucleotide sequence: TGTGCCAGCAGTATCGCCTATTACGACTATGGCTACACCTTC. Translated, it gives CASSIAYYDYGYTF. This chain connects TRBV27 to TRBJ1-2, with D unclear. With 5 bases removed from V and 3 bases from J, the gap between germline ends came to 13 bases. CDR3 size: 14 residues. Germline lookup yields CDR1 MNHEY and CDR2 SMNVEV (reference sequence).

As regards this clone: Additional DNA sequences in this sample encode the identical CDR3. The chain uses TRBV7-3 and TRBJ1-1, with D tentatively TRBD1 (6 bases). The CDR3 is 12 residues long. Trimming took 4 bases from V and 5 from J, leaving 8 bases between them. CDR1 SGHTA and CDR2 FQGTGA come from the germline V gene. The CDR3, as DNA: TGTGCCAGCAGCTCCCAGGGGACTGAAGCTTTCTTT. Translated: CASSSQGTEAFF.

This chain connects TRBV13 to TRBJ1-2; tentatively, D is TRBD1 (6 bases). Germline values: CDR1 PRHDT, CDR2 FYEKMQ (reference sequence). The CDR3 is made up of 14 amino acids. V was clipped by 3 bases and J by 4 bases, with 12 bases between them. In DNA form, the CDR3 reads TGTGCCAGCAGCTTTCAGGGGAGGGTCTATGGCTACACCTTC. It codes for CASSFQGRVYGYTF.

This chain links TRBV7-6 with TRBJ2-7, with D perhaps assigned TRBD1 or TRBD2 (5 bases each). Per germline, CDR1 SGHVS and CDR2 FNYEAQ. V gave up 3 bases and J gave up 5 bases, with 14 bases separating them. The CDR3 runs 14 residues. CDR3 in amino acids: CASSFRDRGNEQYF. The CDR3 DNA reads as TGTGCCAGCAGCTTCCGGGACCGAGGAAACGAGCAGTACTTC. Looking up the rest from reference TRBV7-6 and TRBJ2-7 gives the full variable domain: GAGVSQSPRYKVTKRGQDVALRCDPISGHVSLYWYRQALGQGPEFLTYFNYEAQQDKSGLPNDRFSAERPEGSISTLTIQRTEQRDSAMYRCASSFRDRGNEQYFGPGTRLTVT.

V is TRBV6-5 and J is TRBJ1-5; D is unresolved. The CDR3 totals 15 residues. V lost 6 bases and J 1 base, leaving 13 bases between the germline ends. The germline CDR1 and CDR2 sequences are MNHEY and SVGAGI. The CDR3 sequence is CASSQIPGSNQPQHF. The CDR3 DNA follows: TGTGCCAGCAGCCAAATCCCTGGAAGCAATCAGCCCCAGCATTTT.

The chain combines TRBV27 with TRBJ2-5; D gene uncertain. Between the trimmed V and J ends, which lost 2 bases and 3 bases, there was a span of 10 bases. Per germline, CDR1 MNHEY and CDR2 SMNVEV (reference sequence). The CDR3 has 14 amino acids. This CDR3 is CASSLIGPKETQYF. CDR3 bases: TGTGCCAGCAGTTTAATCGGTCCGAAAGAGACCCAGTACTTC.

This clone was detected only once. The chain couples TRBV5-1 to TRBJ2-3; 10 bases are a match to TRBD1. Germline values: CDR1 SGHRS, CDR2 YFSETQ. V gave up 3 bases and J gave up 4 bases; unmatched junction bases: 5. The CDR3 length is 15 residues. CDR3 sequence (DNA): TGCGCCAGCAGCTCCGACAGGGGGCGGGCAGATACGCAGTATTTT. This codes for CASSSDRGRADTQYF.

The chain employs TRBV18 and TRBJ2-3, with D unclear. This CDR3 region has 20 residues. Trimming removed 0 bases from V and 0 bases from J, with 22 bases in between. Per the germline V gene, CDR1 is KGHSH and CDR2 is LQKENI. The CDR3 DNA reads TGTGCCAGCTCACCACCGGGCGGCTACCTCATGGGATCGAGCACAGATACGCAGTATTTT. Protein sequence: CASSPPGGYLMGSSTDTQYF.

This clone was detected only once. The V gene is TRBV2, the J gene TRBJ1-5; TRBD1 matches at 8 bases. The CDR3 loop spans 15 amino acids. V dropped 4 bases and J dropped 1; count of bases not matched to a gene: 3. In germline, CDR1 is SNHLY, CDR2 FYNNEI. CDR3 loop: CASSGQGMSNQPQHF. The CDR3 DNA is TGTGCCAGCAGTGGACAGGGGATGAGCAATCAGCCCCAGCATTTT.

The chain links TRBV6-2 or TRBV6-3 to TRBJ2-6; D ambiguous. This CDR3 contains 17 residues. Germline lookup yields CDR1 MNHEY and CDR2 SVGEGT. Trimming shortened V by 0 bases and J by 1 base, and 10 bases separated the two germline ends. CDR3 residues: CASSYSQVLSGANVLTF. The CDR3 region has the DNA TGTGCCAGCAGTTACTCTCAGGTGCTTTCTGGGGCCAACGTCCTGACTTTC.

V and J are TRBV28 and TRBJ1-2; D not certain. CDR1 is MDHEN and CDR2 is SYDVKM in the germline V gene. The CDR3 is made up of 13 amino acids. The germline V and J ends were trimmed by 10 bases and 4 bases, with 16 bases remaining between them. CDR3 amino acids: CAILPDNSYGYTF. In nucleotides, the CDR3 is TGTGCCATCTTGCCCGACAATAGCTATGGCTACACCTTC.

This clone has a single count. The gene calls are TRBV5-1 and TRBJ2-3; D remains ambiguous. Germline CDR1 reads SGHRS; CDR2 reads YFSETQ. Trimming removed 0 bases at V and 6 bases at J, with 8 bases between. CDR3 length: 13 residues. In DNA, the CDR3 is TGCGCCAGCAGCTTGGAGTCCGGCGATACGCAGTATTTT. Translating gives CASSLESGDTQYF.

The chain carries TRBV15 and TRBJ1-4; 9 bases line up with TRBD1. The CDR3 spans 15 residues. V trimming: 5 bases; J trimming: 3 bases; junction bases outside the gene matches: 4. From germline, CDR1 is LNHNV and CDR2 YYDKDF (reference sequence). The CDR3 DNA sequence: TGTGCCACCAGCTCCCGGGACAGGGCTAATGAAAAACTGTTTTTT. It translates to CATSSRDRANEKLFF.

V gene TRBV9 combines with J gene TRBJ1-3, with TRBD1 as a possible D gene (6 bases). This CDR3 region has 16 residues. The ends were cut back, 4 bases at V and 2 bases at J, with 16 bases in the middle. Germline values: CDR1 SGDLS, CDR2 YYNGEE. For the CDR3, the DNA is TGTGCCAGCAGCTTTGAACAGGGCTGGCCTGGAAACACCATATATTTT. It translates to CASSFEQGWPGNTIYF.

The V and J genes are TRBV5-6 and TRBJ1-2, with D unclear. The ends were cut back, 5 bases at V and 4 bases at J, with 12 bases in the middle. The CDR3 runs 13 residues. From germline, CDR1 is SGHDT and CDR2 YYEEEE. The CDR3 coding sequence is TGTGCCAGCAGACATTCCGGCGCCTATGGCTACACCTTC. Protein sequence: CASRHSGAYGYTF.

The CDR3 region has the DNA TGTGCCAGCAGCTTAGCAGAGTTCCAGTACTATGGCTACACCTTC. Translated: CASSLAEFQYYGYTF. The chain combines TRBV7-9 with TRBJ1-2; no clear D gene. Germline-derived CDR1 and CDR2 are SEHNR and FQNEAQ (reference sequence). V lost 0 bases to trimming and J lost 3 bases, with 11 bases between them. The CDR3 loop spans 15 amino acids.

The rearrangement links TRBV6-7 to TRBJ1-2; D call uncertain. TRBV6-7 is an open reading frame whose function is uncertain. The CDR3 covers 13 residues. Deletions cut 3 bases from V and 4 bases from J, with 9 bases between. CDR3 amino acids: CASSYSVLYGYTF. The DNA for the CDR3 is TGTGCCAGCAGTTATTCCGTACTCTATGGCTACACCTTC.

The chain is built from TRBV10-3 and TRBJ1-4; D is unclear. This CDR3 is 15 amino acids long. Germline V gene data show CDR1 as ENHRY and CDR2 as SYGVKD. Trimming pared 4 bases from V and 7 bases from J, leaving 16 bases between. The DNA of the CDR3 is TGTGCCATCAGTGCTAGCCAAGTCGGGAGTGAAAAACTGTTTTTT. Protein: CAISASQVGSEKLFF.

CDR3 residues: CASSPPTGIGYTF. For the CDR3, the DNA is TGTGCCAGCAGTCCCCCCACAGGGATTGGCTACACCTTC. The rearrangement links TRBV6-2 or TRBV6-3 to TRBJ1-2; D may be TRBD1 (6 bases). Per the germline V gene, CDR1 is MNHEY and CDR2 is SVGEGT. The CDR3 spans 13 residues. V lost 5 bases and J lost 7, with 14 bases in between.

This CDR3 is CASSPVAGGAYGGELFF. The CDR3 nucleotides are TGTGCCAGCAGTCCCGTCGCGGGGGGGGCTTACGGCGGGGAGCTGTTTTTT. The chain uses TRBV6-6 and TRBJ2-2, with 9 bases fitting TRBD2. The germline V gene encodes CDR1 MNHNY and CDR2 SVGAGI (reference sequence). J gave up 7 bases and V 5 bases, and 14 bases lay outside the gene matches. This CDR3 has 17 amino acids.

The chain joins TRBV10-3 to TRBJ2-3, with 10 positions matching TRBD2. The CDR3 length is 16 residues. V dropped 4 bases and J dropped 5; count of bases not matched to a gene: 9. Germline values: CDR1 ENHRY, CDR2 SYGVKD. The CDR3 DNA sequence: TGTGCCATCAGTGGTCCTAGCGGGGGCGGGGAAGATACGCAGTATTTT. Protein product: CAISGPSGGGEDTQYF.

This clone was counted a few times. This sequence joins TRBV9 and TRBJ2-5; 8 positions agree with TRBD2. With V trimmed by 3 bases and J by 2 bases, 6 bases remained unmatched. This CDR3 is built from 15 residues. CDR1 is SGDLS and CDR2 is YYNGEE in the germline V gene. CDR3 sequence reads: CASSGGAGAQETQYF. The CDR3 DNA reads TGTGCCAGCAGCGGCGGAGCGGGGGCACAAGAGACCCAGTACTTC.

The table lists this clone with a count of one. The V and J genes are TRBV27 and TRBJ1-6; possibly TRBD1 for D (5 bases). Germline V CDR1 and CDR2: MNHEY, SMNVEV (reference sequence). The CDR3 totals 14 residues. V was trimmed by 4 bases and J by 10 bases, leaving 14 bases between them. CDR3 nucleotides: TGTGCCAGCAGTTCGGGGCGCGGAGAGTCACCCCTCCACTTT. Translation gives CASSSGRGESPLHF.

The table lists this clone with a few counts. This chain uses TRBV28 with TRBJ1-1; 10 bases map to TRBD1. The CDR3 loop spans 14 amino acids. CDR1 is MDHEN and CDR2 is SYDVKM in the germline V gene. J gave up 4 bases and V 7 bases, and 6 bases lay outside the gene matches. The CDR3 region has the DNA TGTGCCAGCACCCGGGACAGGGGAGGCACTGAAGCTTTCTTT. Amino acid sequence: CASTRDRGGTEAFF.

The CDR3 bases are TGCGCCAGCAGCCAAGATATGGGGGACAGCTATAATTCACCCCTCCACTTT. It is translated as CASSQDMGDSYNSPLHF. The chain joins TRBV4-3 to TRBJ1-6; 7 bases match TRBD1. V lost 0 bases, J lost 3 bases, and 5 bases stayed unmatched. CDR1 and CDR2 (germline): LGHNA, YSLEER. CDR3 size: 17 residues.

The chain links TRBV29-1 to TRBJ2-5, with D possibly TRBD2 on 6 matching bases. Germline CDR1 SQVTM, CDR2 ANQGSEA. The germline V and J ends were trimmed by 3 bases and 2 bases, with 10 bases remaining between them. CDR3 length: 13 amino acids. In DNA form, the CDR3 reads TGCAGCGTTGACGGGGGAAGACAAGAGACCCAGTACTTC. Translated, it gives CSVDGGRQETQYF.

The rearrangement uses TRBV5-4 and TRBJ2-5, with a tentative D call TRBD2 (5 bases). CDR3 length: 14 amino acids. Germline V lookup: CDR1 SGHNT, CDR2 YYREEE (reference sequence). Trimming shortened V by 4 bases and J by 3 bases, and 13 bases separated the two germline ends. The CDR3 reads CASSRGLLEETQYF. CDR3 bases: TGTGCCAGCAGCCGTGGACTGTTAGAAGAGACCCAGTACTTC.

The gene calls are TRBV12-5 and TRBJ2-2; TRBD1 or TRBD2 may be the D gene (5 bases each). From germline, CDR1 is LGHNT and CDR2 FRNRAP. V was clipped by 5 bases and J by 4 bases, with 17 bases between them. The CDR3 is made up of 16 amino acids. DNA for the CDR3: TGTGCTAGTGGTCCTAACGGGGCGGTGGGCACCGGGGAGCTGTTTTTT. Amino acid sequence: CASGPNGAVGTGELFF.

The chain has TRBV7-9 and TRBJ1-3, with D possibly TRBD1 on 5 matching bases. Between the trimmed V and J ends, which lost 1 base and 5 bases, there was a span of 18 bases. Germline V gene data show CDR1 as SEHNR and CDR2 as FQNEAQ (reference sequence). This CDR3 spans 17 amino acids. DNA of the CDR3: TGTGCCAGCAGCTTAGATCAGGGATTAATTCGGAGAAACACCATATATTTT. Its translation is CASSLDQGLIRRNTIYF.

The chain joins TRBV4-1 to TRBJ1-1, with 8 bases that match TRBD1. CDR1 and CDR2 (germline): MGHRA, YSYEKL. The CDR3 loop spans 14 amino acids. J gave up 0 bases and V 8 bases, and 5 bases lay outside the gene matches. The DNA of the CDR3 is TGCGCCAGCGGACAGGGTCAAATGAACACTGAAGCTTTCTTT. This sequence encodes CASGQGQMNTEAFF.

This chain uses TRBV7-3 with TRBJ1-1; possible D gene TRBD1, 5 bases. From germline, CDR1 is SGHTA and CDR2 FQGTGA. CDR3 length equals 14 residues. Trimming cost V 2 bases and J 3 bases, with 10 bases left between them. The CDR3 spells CASSLGSGHTEAFF. The DNA of the CDR3 is TGTGCCAGCAGCTTAGGGTCGGGGCACACTGAAGCTTTCTTT.